This T cell receptor (beta chain) was captured by sequencing in a study of T cells in Graves' hyperthyroidism and ophthalmopathy. V lost 11 bases to trimming and J lost 9 bases; unmatched junction nucleotides: 19. Per germline, CDR1 ENHRY and CDR2 SYGVKD. The CDR3 length is 15 residues. The source material, RNA transcripts, was used to amplify TCR beta CDR3 regions. An initial round of RT-PCR targeting the TCR CDR3 relied on the HTBI primer set. One entry per CDR3 protein results from TCRdb running MiXCR on the multiplex PCR reads. The sample holds hundreds of thousands of distinct CDR3 sequences, around 45% seen once.

The source is a woman aged 18 to 35 with Graves' hyperthyroidism. The V gene is TRBV10-3, the J gene TRBJ1-5; 7 nucleotides match TRBD1. Sequenced material: peripheral blood or thyroid tissue (not recorded which). The CDR3 sequence: CAGSRHGTAGAPQHF. In nucleotides, the CDR3 is TGTGCCGGCAGTCGGCACGGGACAGCGGGAGCGCCCCAGCATTTT.